This T cell receptor beta chain stems from a study of beta chain features in type 1 diabetes (dated by TCRdb to 2016 to 2019). Broadly, across the study: No differences in mean age, gender distribution, total cell number or subset yield were found between patients and healthy donors. A total of roughly 99 million sorted cells were examined across all samples, and the number of cells per subset was strongly correlated with RNA yield. In the study, recently diagnosed type 1 diabetes patients and matched healthy donors were compared on the TCRB repertoires of their sorted circulating CD4+ T cell subsets. Naive and central memory subsets were obtained from all 28 donors, but regulatory and stem cell-like memory subsets were isolated from only 8 patients and about 8 healthy donors. The study at large found these results: HLA sub-analyses involved small numbers of individuals, so any influence of HLA type on TCRB rearrangement remained unresolved. At VDJ recombination sites, patients with type 1 diabetes made fewer insertions and deleted more nucleotides, a pattern implying thymic rearrangement abnormalities. In all four CD4+ subsets, TCRB CDR3 length was moderately but significantly shorter in type 1 diabetes patients. Because cDNA was sequenced instead of genomic DNA, activated cells with high expression could be over-represented, although the groups did not differ in activation or CD3 levels. Shorter templates might have been favored by PCR, but patient and control samples were amplified and corrected together, so both groups would have been affected equally by any skew. Naive, central memory and regulatory TCRB repertoires appeared more similar among patients than among healthy donors.

From each donor, a single peripheral blood sample of 100 to 150 mL on average was drawn into heparinised tubes. A BD FACSAria II was used to sort naive, central memory, regulatory and stem cell-like memory CD4+ T cells with a panel that included CD45RO, CCR7, CD25, CD127, CD95 and CD27. Purity was above 95% for every sorted population. PBMCs were isolated immediately by Lymphoprep density gradient centrifugation and stained directly without culture. Samples were stained and sorted in pairs, with one healthy donor and one patient per experiment, so that batch effects were minimized. This clone was detected only a few times. Its antigen is not yet known. It has no much larger one-base neighbor in the sample; base qualities were not kept. The entire isolated RNA was reverse transcribed using the High Capacity cDNA Reverse Transcription Kit, and thus expressed TCRB transcripts were sequenced. Naive, central memory and regulatory T cell samples underwent deep immunoSEQ sequencing, averaging about 3.57 million total reads per sample. Sorted cells were lysed in RLT buffer and RNA was extracted with DNase-treated RNeasy Micro or Mini kits, depending on cell number. Each cell subset was processed on its own to prevent cross-contamination, while patient and healthy donor samples were processed together. The immunoSEQ multiplex PCR was used to amplify TCRB sequences from cDNA, yielding 87-bp fragments that span the CDR3 region. The amplicons were sequenced using the Illumina HiSeq platform. Under the source paper's analysis protocol: PCR bias was computationally corrected using synthetic template baselines, reads within Hamming distance 2 were collapsed, and singletons that could not be merged were discarded. By aligning reads against IMGT, V, D and J genes, CDR3 length, and insertions or deletions at six rearrangement sites were assigned. Clonotype counts were normalized to sorted cell number within each subset before computing true diversity and Gini coefficients with the tcR R package. The overlap coefficient, calculated on TCRB nucleotide sequences, was used to quantify repertoire sharing. Out-of-frame TCRB sequences from naive cells were analyzed to stand in for the pre-selection repertoire. TCRdb took this table from immuneACCESS and kept in-frame rearrangements with V and J called. Such tables lack part of the clones; where checked against another copy, unresolved V genes explain under half of the gap, and the rest is unexplained. The DNA was the basis for D and trimming; V, J and clone size are from that table. Recorded for this sample are a few hundred thousand clones; around 13% of them occurred a single time. The ten most abundant clones make up less than 0.02% of the sample.

Trimming accounts for 6 bases at V and 8 bases at J, while the number of junction bases matched to no gene is 12. Taken from the germline V gene, the CDR1 and CDR2 loops are SGHRS and YFSETQ. The CDR3, cysteine through phenylalanine, is 14 amino acids long. Only CDR3 DNA remains: 42 bases, in frame from the first base. This clonotype was sampled from a man aged 18 to 30 in good health. The rearranged chain carries TRBV5-1 and TRBJ1-2, with 8 bases aligning to TRBD1. The sample taken for sequencing was naive CD4+ T cells from blood. This specimen's cell subset or site label, per the study, means: true naive CD4+ T cells. The nucleotide sequence reads as follows: TGCGCCAGCACCTCAGGACAGGGCTTTTCAGGCTACACCTTC. It is translated as CASTSGQGFSGYTF.